These 21 T cell receptor beta chains were sequenced from one sample in a study of blood T cell repertoires in COVID-19. Some clones are missing from TCRdb's copy, which holds only in-frame ones; the method was immunoSEQ multiplex PCR. The sample carries over 65,000 clones, 65% to 90% recorded once. The material sequenced was peripheral blood. Receptors originate from a man aged 80 or over with active COVID-19.

V is TRBV7-2 and J is TRBJ2-3; D is unclear. Germline V gene data show CDR1 as SGHTA and CDR2 as FQGNSA. V was pared by 5 bases and J by 2 bases, with 8 bases between. CDR3 length: 13 residues. CDR3 in amino acids: CASSHDFTDTQYF. The DNA of the CDR3 is TGTGCCAGCAGCCACGACTTCACAGATACGCAGTATTTT.

This clone was seen once. The chain links TRBV5-4 to TRBJ1-1; 8 nucleotides agree with TRBD1. The CDR3 is 14 residues long. The V segment lost 4 bases and the J segment 6 bases; nucleotides outside the gene matches: 8. The V gene's germline CDR1 is SGHNT and CDR2 YYREEE (reference sequence). The CDR3 nucleotides are TGTGCCAGCAGCGGTGGGACAGGATTCGCTGAAGCTTTCTTT. This encodes CASSGGTGFAEAFF.

The genes are TRBV6-5 and TRBJ2-7; no definite D call. V lost 3 bases to trimming and J lost 3 bases, with 12 bases between them. The CDR3 has 14 residues. CDR1 is MNHEY and CDR2 is SVGAGI in the germline V gene. CDR3 in amino acids: CASSYGPTDYEQYF. CDR3 DNA: TGTGCCAGCAGTTATGGTCCAACAGACTACGAGCAGTACTTC.

This chain uses TRBV7-8 with TRBJ2-7; D remains ambiguous. CDR1 SGHVS and CDR2 FQNEAQ come from the germline V gene. V lost 5 bases to trimming and J lost 7 bases, with 21 bases between them. The CDR3 covers 15 residues. The CDR3 loop is CASSPPSSIFWEQYF. The CDR3 region has the DNA TGTGCCAGCAGCCCGCCAAGCTCCATTTTCTGGGAGCAGTACTTC.

The rearrangement links TRBV9 to TRBJ2-3, with 8 bases fitting TRBD2. CDR3 size: 16 residues. V was clipped by 3 bases and J by 2 bases; unmatched bases: 8. Germline V gives CDR1 SGDLS, CDR2 YYNGEE. The CDR3 loop is CASSGSGGLNTDTQYF. The DNA for the CDR3 is TGTGCCAGCAGCGGCAGCGGGGGCTTGAACACAGATACGCAGTATTTT.

The chain couples TRBV5-1 to TRBJ2-3, with TRBD2 identical over 9 bases. V trimming: 3 bases; J trimming: 4 bases; junction bases outside the gene matches: 9. The CDR3 sequence is 16 residues long. CDR1 and CDR2 from the germline V gene are SGHRS and YFSETQ. The CDR3 spells CASSSLLAGEADTQYF. CDR3 nucleotide sequence: TGCGCCAGCAGCTCACTCTTAGCGGGAGAGGCAGATACGCAGTATTTT.

This clone was seen a few times. One end of the junction is discordant with germline, which a read error may explain. The V and J genes are TRBV2 and TRBJ1-1, with a tentative D call TRBD1 (6 bases). Germline V gene lookup returns CDR1 SNHLY and CDR2 FYNNEI. The CDR3 is 13 residues long. CDR3 sequence (DNA): TGTGCCAGCAGCGAAGGACAGAAAGCCGAAGCTTTCTTT. Protein sequence: CASSEGQKAEAFF.

The gene calls are TRBV7-3 and TRBJ1-6, with 9 bases lining up with TRBD1. The CDR3 totals 14 residues. Trimming removed 2 bases from V and 12 bases from J; junction bases left unmatched: 5. CDR1 and CDR2 (germline): SGHTA, FQGTGA. CDR3: CASSLGTGNVPLHF. The CDR3 DNA sequence: TGTGCCAGCAGCTTAGGGACAGGGAACGTACCCCTCCACTTT.

The chain recombines TRBV7-3 with TRBJ2-2; D is undetermined. The length of the CDR3 is 14 residues. Trimming stripped 2 bases from V and 7 bases from J, with 11 bases between. Germline assignment: CDR1 SGHTA and CDR2 FQGTGA. The CDR3 DNA sequence: TGTGCCAGCAGCTTAGCCGCGTCCGGCGGGGAGCTGTTTTTT. It codes for CASSLAASGGELFF.

The CDR3, as DNA: TGTGCCAGCAGCCCTTCTTTCGAAGCGTTTCGGGAGACCCAGTACTTC. Protein sequence: CASSPSFEAFRETQYF. J is TRBJ2-5 and V is TRBV6-2 or TRBV6-3; D is unresolved. Germline values: CDR1 MNHEY, CDR2 SVGEGT. V dropped 6 bases and J dropped 5 bases, with 22 bases sitting between them. The CDR3 totals 16 residues.

J is TRBJ1-5 and V is TRBV27, with 7 bases matching TRBD1. V lost 7 bases and J lost 0; bases outside the gene matches: 3. Germline V gene data show CDR1 as MNHEY and CDR2 as SMNVEV (reference sequence). This CDR3 is 14 amino acids long. The CDR3 sequence: CASTDRDSNQPQHF. The DNA of the CDR3 is TGTGCCAGCACCGACAGGGATAGCAATCAGCCCCAGCATTTT.

This clone was detected only once. The chain carries TRBV5-8 and TRBJ1-2; 10 bases align to TRBD1. Germline assignment: CDR1 SGHTS and CDR2 YDEGEE. Losses at the gene ends were 4 bases for V and 3 bases for J; bases not matched to a gene: 3. This CDR3 comprises 14 residues. The CDR3 loop reads CASSVTGGYYGYTF. The CDR3 DNA reads as TGTGCCAGCAGCGTGACAGGGGGCTACTATGGCTACACCTTC.

This clone has just one count. The chain carries TRBV11-2 and TRBJ1-1; D gene ambiguous. V was trimmed by 3 bases and J by 5 bases, leaving 10 bases between them. The germline gives CDR1 SGHAT, CDR2 FQNNGV. The CDR3 sequence is 13 residues long. The CDR3 DNA reads as TGTGCCAGCAGCTTTGGGCTTTCGACTGAAGCTTTCTTT. This gives the protein CASSFGLSTEAFF.

The chain has TRBV9 and TRBJ1-3, with D tentatively TRBD1 (5 bases). CDR3 size: 15 residues. V was clipped by 4 bases and J by 2 bases, with 13 bases between them. CDR1 and CDR2 (germline): SGDLS, YYNGEE. CDR3 region: CASSKSQGTGNTIYF. The CDR3 DNA reads as TGTGCCAGCAGCAAATCTCAGGGAACTGGAAACACCATATATTTT.

This chain uses TRBV9 with TRBJ2-7, with D possibly being TRBD1 (6 bases). The V gene lost 4 bases and the J gene lost 0 bases, with 17 bases spanning the gap. Germline values: CDR1 SGDLS, CDR2 YYNGEE. The CDR3 has 16 amino acids. The chain's CDR3 is CASSPLGRGGSYEQYF. The DNA of the CDR3 is TGTGCCAGCAGCCCTCTCGGCAGGGGTGGCTCCTACGAGCAGTACTTC.

The rearrangement links TRBV6-6 to TRBJ1-1; D may be TRBD1 (6 bases). This CDR3 region has 16 residues. Germline V lookup: CDR1 MNHNY, CDR2 SVGAGI (reference sequence). Trimming removed 2 bases at V and 3 bases at J, with 16 bases between. The CDR3 sequence: CASSYPGGTRHTEAFF. As DNA, the CDR3 is TGTGCCAGCAGTTACCCGGGGGGCACTCGGCACACTGAAGCTTTCTTT.

The rearrangement links TRBV7-8 to TRBJ1-6; 8 bases map to TRBD1. Germline CDR1 reads SGHVS; CDR2 reads FQNEAQ. There are 15 residues in the CDR3. The V segment lost 3 bases and the J segment 7 bases; nucleotides outside the gene matches: 5. CDR3 in amino acids: CASSLNRGDNSPLHF. The CDR3, as DNA: TGTGCCAGCAGCTTGAACAGGGGGGACAATTCACCCCTCCACTTT.

This CDR3 is CAWSVLGQSSYNEQFF. The DNA of the CDR3 is TGTGCCTGGAGTGTACTGGGCCAGAGCTCCTACAATGAGCAGTTCTTC. J is TRBJ2-1 and V is TRBV30; D ambiguous. Germline CDR1 GTSNPN, CDR2 SVGIG (reference sequence). The CDR3 sequence is 16 residues long. Between the trimmed V and J ends, which lost 0 bases and 0 bases, there was a span of 12 bases. The full variable domain, completed using reference TRBV30 and TRBJ2-1, is SQTIHQWPATLVQPVGSPLSLECTVEGTSNPNLYWYRQAAGRGLQLLFYSVGIGQISSEVPQNLSASRPQDRQFILSSKKLLLSDSGFYLCAWSVLGQSSYNEQFFGPGTRLTVL.

V and J are TRBV2 and TRBJ2-7; 7 bases are a match to TRBD2. Germline assignment: CDR1 SNHLY and CDR2 FYNNEI. The CDR3 runs to 14 residues. V was clipped by 7 bases and J by 2 bases; unmatched bases: 8. The CDR3 is CASNSAGLAYEQYF. DNA of the CDR3: TGTGCCAGCAACTCAGCGGGACTCGCCTACGAGCAGTACTTC.

The gene calls are TRBV12-3 or TRBV12-4 and TRBJ2-5; TRBD1 might be the D (6 bases). This CDR3 spans 13 amino acids. Trimming pared 6 bases from V and 4 bases from J, leaving 12 bases between. CDR3 bases: TGTGCCAGCAGGTCACAGGGCCGAGAGACCCAGTACTTC. It translates to CASRSQGRETQYF.

This chain's CDR3 is CASSRAGTVTHEQYF. CDR3 nucleotide sequence: TGTGCCAGTAGTAGGGCCGGGACAGTAACCCACGAGCAGTACTTC. The chain has TRBV19 and TRBJ2-7, with 7 bases matching TRBD1. Germline CDR1 reads LNHDA; CDR2 reads SQIVND (reference sequence). The CDR3 loop spans 15 amino acids. V lost 4 bases to trimming and J lost 5 bases; unmatched junction nucleotides: 11.